The next 10 T cell receptor beta chains were all read from a single sample in a study of a mutant IDH1 vaccine in newly diagnosed glioma. Sequencing used immunoSEQ multiplex PCR; TCRdb keeps in-frame clones, though not all of them. The sample lists about 58,000 clones, about 80% occurring once. Indicated time point: week 5, during vaccination. Alongside topical imiquimod, each dose of vaccine comprised 300 ug of mutant IDH1 20-mer peptide. Their target antigens are unknown. The source was PBMCs, collected from a glioma patient whose treatment included an IDH1 peptide vaccine. Source of these receptors: a woman aged 45-65 years with glioma.

The chain has TRBV6-5 and TRBJ1-1; 9 bases are shared with TRBD1. This CDR3 has 16 residues. The J segment lost 5 bases and the V segment lost 0 bases, leaving 7 bases of the junction unmatched. Germline values: CDR1 MNHEY, CDR2 SVGAGI. CDR3 in amino acids: CASSYSGQGGVTEAFF. The CDR3 bases are TGTGCCAGCAGTTACTCGGGACAGGGAGGGGTAACTGAAGCTTTCTTT.

This chain connects TRBV7-2 to TRBJ2-1; D call uncertain. The CDR3 extends over 11 amino acids. CDR1 is SGHTA and CDR2 is FQGNSA in the germline V gene. Trimming took 5 bases from V and 6 from J, leaving 5 bases between them. In DNA, the CDR3 is TGTGCCAGCAGCCACACCAATGAGCAGTTCTTC. It specifies CASSHTNEQFF.

This sequence joins TRBV5-1 and TRBJ1-1; maybe TRBD1 (5 bases). V was shortened by 0 bases and J by 1 base, with 10 bases between the two germline ends. Germline V gene data show CDR1 as SGHRS and CDR2 as YFSETQ. CDR3 length: 15 residues. The chain's CDR3 is CASSLAGVSNTEAFF. CDR3 DNA sequence: TGCGCCAGCAGCTTGGCGGGGGTTTCGAACACTGAAGCTTTCTTT.

The chain employs TRBV6-5 and TRBJ1-2; the D gene is possibly TRBD1 (5 bases). Trimming pared 8 bases from V and 5 bases from J, leaving 18 bases between. CDR3 size: 14 residues. Germline-derived CDR1 and CDR2 are MNHEY and SVGAGI. For the CDR3, the DNA is TGTGCCAGCTCCTCGAGGGGACCCCTTTATGGCTACACCTTC. Amino acids: CASSSRGPLYGYTF.

DNA for the CDR3: TGCGCCAGCAGCTTGGATGGGACAGGGACCGCCGAGCAGTACTTC. Translation: CASSLDGTGTAEQYF. The chain carries TRBV5-1 and TRBJ2-7; 9 nucleotides align to TRBD1. This CDR3 region has 15 residues. V shed 0 bases, J shed 6 bases, and the junction held 7 bases outside the gene matches. Germline CDR1 reads SGHRS; CDR2 reads YFSETQ.

The V and J genes are TRBV9 and TRBJ2-2; D possibly uses TRBD1 or TRBD2 (7 bases each). The V end lost 1 base, the J end lost 5 bases, and 12 bases lay between the germline ends. Germline V lookup: CDR1 SGDLS, CDR2 YYNGEE. The CDR3 contains 15 residues. Written as DNA, the CDR3 is TGTGCCAGCAGCGTAATGCAGGGGGGGACCGGGGAGCTGTTTTTT. Its translation: CASSVMQGGTGELFF.

V usage is TRBV6-4 and J usage is TRBJ2-7, with D tentatively TRBD2 (6 bases). Germline V gene data show CDR1 as MRHNA and CDR2 as SNTAGT. Trimming stripped 7 bases from V and 0 bases from J, with 13 bases between. CDR3 length equals 14 residues. The CDR3 here is CASMPSGDSYEQYF. The CDR3 nucleotides read TGTGCCAGCATGCCTTCGGGGGACTCCTACGAGCAGTACTTC.

The chain couples TRBV10-3 to TRBJ2-7; D is unclear. The CDR3 has 13 residues. V lost 4 bases and J lost 4, with 11 bases in between. Germline values: CDR1 ENHRY, CDR2 SYGVKD. The DNA of the CDR3 is TGTGCCATCAGTGTTGCTGAGGAGTACGAGCAGTACTTC. It yields the protein CAISVAEEYEQYF.

V is TRBV10-1 and J is TRBJ2-1; 10 positions agree with TRBD2. This CDR3 spans 20 amino acids. CDR1 WNHNN and CDR2 SYGVQD come from the germline V gene (reference sequence). With 3 bases clipped from V and 0 bases from J, the junction kept 14 bases outside the gene matches. CDR3 residues: CASSDVLAGNTMNSYNEQFF. CDR3 in DNA: TGCGCCAGCAGTGATGTACTAGCGGGGAACACTATGAACTCCTACAATGAGCAGTTCTTC.

This clone turned up a few times. The rearrangement links TRBV19 to TRBJ2-3, with TRBD2 matching over 11 bases. Germline V CDR1 and CDR2: LNHDA, SQIVND (reference sequence). The J segment lost 0 bases and the V segment lost 5 bases, leaving 10 bases of the junction unmatched. CDR3 length: 18 residues. The DNA for the CDR3 is TGTGCCAGTAGTTTAGGGCTAGCGGGGGGAAGCAGCACAGATACGCAGTATTTT. Translating gives CASSLGLAGGSSTDTQYF.